The 26 T cell receptor beta chains in this list originate from one sample, sequenced in a study of Graves' ophthalmopathy and Graves' hyperthyroidism. Amplification from RNA transcripts yielded the TCR beta CDR3 regions. RT-PCR with HTBI primers came first, then second-round multiplex PCR. One entry per CDR3 protein results from TCRdb running MiXCR on the multiplex PCR reads. Of some 1.1 million distinct CDR3 sequences listed, about two fifths are singletons. Input material: peripheral blood or thyroid tissue (not recorded which). These receptors came from an adult man with Graves' hyperthyroidism.

This chain joins TRBV15 and TRBJ2-7; TRBD2 agrees at 9 bases. Trimming removed 5 bases from V and 4 bases from J; junction bases left unmatched: 9. This CDR3 is built from 15 residues. Germline V CDR1 and CDR2: LNHNV, YYDKDF (reference sequence). CDR3 bases: TGTGCCACCAGCCACGGTGGGACTAGCTGGTACGAGCAGTACTTC. It is translated as CATSHGGTSWYEQYF.

The chain has TRBV11-2 and TRBJ2-2, with 11 bases fitting TRBD2. V lost 5 bases to trimming and J lost 8 bases; unmatched junction nucleotides: 19. Germline CDR1 is SGHAT and CDR2 is FQNNGV. This CDR3 spans 19 amino acids. Here the CDR3 reads CASSQDLSGRASYLGELFF. Written as DNA, the CDR3 is TGTGCCAGCAGCCAAGACCTTAGCGGGAGGGCCTCTTATCTAGGGGAGCTGTTTTTT.

This clonotype was found many times. The chain recombines TRBV10-3 with TRBJ2-7; possibly TRBD1 for D (5 bases). Germline CDR1 reads ENHRY; CDR2 reads SYGVKD. V was shortened by 5 bases and J by 5 bases, with 10 bases between the two germline ends. The CDR3 loop spans 12 amino acids. The CDR3 loop reads CAISPDSDEQYF. In DNA form, the CDR3 reads TGTGCCATCAGTCCCGACAGTGACGAGCAGTACTTC.

V usage is TRBV29-1 and J usage is TRBJ1-1; D gene unclear. This CDR3 is built from 12 residues. Germline V gene sequence: CDR1 SQVTM, CDR2 ANQGSEA. Trimming removed 4 bases from V and 8 bases from J, with 14 bases in between. The CDR3 is CSVVRRMGEAFF. The CDR3 region has the DNA TGCAGCGTTGTAAGACGGATGGGAGAAGCTTTCTTT.

Details on this clonotype: A single base separates this from a much larger clone, so it may be a read error. This chain joins TRBV6-6 and TRBJ1-5; 7 nucleotides line up with TRBD1. The CDR3 length is 16 residues. Germline CDR1 and CDR2: MNHNY and SVGAGI (reference sequence). With V trimmed by 8 bases and J by 7 bases, 17 bases remained unmatched. In nucleotides, the CDR3 is TGTGCCAGCGGTACCCCGATCCGGGACAGAGGACAGCCCCAGCATTTT. It codes for CASGTPIRDRGQPQHF.

As for this clonotype: A read error may explain this, as a much larger clone is one base away. CDR3 DNA sequence: TGCGCCAGCAGCCAAGACCGGGACTACACCTACGAGCAGTACTTC. It is translated as CASSQDRDYTYEQYF. This chain uses TRBV4-1 with TRBJ2-7, with 7 bases fitting TRBD2. Germline loops: CDR1 MGHRA, CDR2 YSYEKL. V shed 0 bases, J shed 2 bases, and the junction held 4 bases outside the gene matches. CDR3 size: 15 residues.

J is TRBJ2-2 and V is TRBV7-2, with 7 bases that match TRBD2. The ends lost 6 bases at V and 7 bases at J; junction bases unmatched: 14. The germline V gene has CDR1 SGHTA and CDR2 FQGNSA. The CDR3 has 16 amino acids. The CDR3 loop is CASSDAPSGVIGELFF. The CDR3 bases are TGTGCCAGCAGTGACGCCCCCAGCGGGGTAATCGGGGAGCTGTTTTTT.

This clonotype was counted at least ten times. The chain recombines TRBV5-1 with TRBJ1-2, with 7 bases matching TRBD1. Germline loops: CDR1 SGHRS, CDR2 YFSETQ. The CDR3 contains 15 residues. The V segment lost 0 bases and the J segment 3 bases; nucleotides outside the gene matches: 5. The CDR3 DNA is TGCGCCAGCAGCTTGGACTCACAGGGGTACTATGGCTACACCTTC. It translates to CASSLDSQGYYGYTF. Full variable domain (remainder filled in from reference TRBV5-1 and TRBJ1-2): KAGVTQTPRYLIKTRGQQVTLSCSPISGHRSVSWYQQTPGQGLQFLFEYFSETQRNKGNFPGRFSGRQFSNSRSEMNVSTLELGDSALYLCASSLDSQGYYGYTFGSGTRLTVV.

The chain has TRBV7-2 and TRBJ2-7, with D tentatively TRBD2 (5 bases). V was shortened by 5 bases and J by 7 bases, with 15 bases between the two germline ends. The CDR3 extends over 13 amino acids. Germline V lookup: CDR1 SGHTA, CDR2 FQGNSA. CDR3: CASSISIREEQYF. DNA for the CDR3: TGTGCCAGCAGCATTTCGATCCGGGAAGAGCAGTACTTC.

Worth noting for this clonotype: A much bigger clone sits one base away, suggesting this may be a read error. The chain's CDR3 is CASGLAFGLKGSYEQYF. The CDR3 region has the DNA TGTGCCAGCGGCTTAGCGTTCGGTTTAAAGGGCTCCTACGAGCAGTACTTC. The rearrangement uses TRBV7-2 and TRBJ2-7, with D possibly matching TRBD2 (5 bases). The length of the CDR3 is 17 residues. CDR1 SGHTA and CDR2 FQGNSA come from the germline V gene.

V usage is TRBV3-1 and J usage is TRBJ1-3, with D unclear. The V end lost 2 bases, the J end lost 2 bases, and 4 bases lay between the germline ends. CDR1 is LGHDT, CDR2 YNNKEL, per germline (reference sequence). The CDR3 has 13 residues. Here the CDR3 reads CASSQPTGNTIYF. DNA of the CDR3: TGTGCCAGCAGCCAACCTACTGGAAACACCATATATTTT.

V is TRBV13 and J is TRBJ1-3; D uncertain. The germline CDR1 and CDR2 sequences are PRHDT and FYEKMQ (reference sequence). Trimming left V 4 bases short and J 0 bases short, with 13 bases between. The CDR3 has 16 amino acids. CDR3 amino acids: CASSSSFVTSGNTIYF. For the CDR3, the DNA is TGTGCCAGCAGCTCATCATTTGTGACCTCTGGAAACACCATATATTTT.

This clonotype was counted at least ten times. The chain uses TRBV10-3 and TRBJ2-7; no clear D. Trimming took 2 bases from V and 3 from J, leaving 8 bases between them. From germline, CDR1 is ENHRY and CDR2 SYGVKD. The CDR3 is 13 amino acids. The CDR3 DNA is TGTGCCATCAGTGAGATTGGGGTCTACGAGCAGTACTTC. Translating it yields CAISEIGVYEQYF.

The chain employs TRBV12-3 or TRBV12-4 and TRBJ1-5; 8 nucleotides agree with TRBD1. The J segment lost 2 bases and the V segment lost 6 bases, leaving 12 bases of the junction unmatched. This CDR3 has 17 residues. CDR3 DNA sequence: TGTGCCAGCAGACAAGGGACAGGTGGGTACGGCAATCAGCCCCAGCATTTT. This translates into CASRQGTGGYGNQPQHF.

This chain links TRBV20-1 with TRBJ2-7; D assignment may be TRBD1 or TRBD2 (5 bases each). This CDR3 is 13 amino acids long. In germline, CDR1 is DFQATT, CDR2 SNEGSKA (reference sequence). The V end lost 3 bases, the J end lost 7 bases, and 16 bases lay between the germline ends. CDR3 nucleotides: TGCAGTGCTAGTCCCAGGGACGGAGGTGAGCAGTACTTC. It encodes CSASPRDGGEQYF.

This clonotype has only a few counts. This may be a read error, as it is one base from a much larger clone. The V call is TRBV7-7, the J call TRBJ2-5; 7 nucleotides line up with TRBD1. V lost 5 bases and J lost 1; bases outside the gene matches: 4. CDR3 length: 14 residues. Germline CDR1 reads SSHAT; CDR2 reads FNYEAQ (reference sequence). The CDR3 protein is CASSTGTAQETQYF. For the CDR3, the DNA is TGTGCCAGCAGCACCGGGACAGCCCAAGAGACCCAGTACTTC.

This rearrangement joins TRBV12-3 or TRBV12-4 to TRBJ2-7; 7 nucleotides align to TRBD2. V lost 6 bases, J lost 4 bases, and 15 bases stayed unmatched. The CDR3 runs 16 residues. CDR3 loop: CASSLGAGKTYYEQYF. The DNA for the CDR3 is TGTGCCAGCAGCCTGGGAGCGGGAAAGACTTATTACGAGCAGTACTTC.

This clonotype has a count of ten or more. The chain is built from TRBV7-2 and TRBJ2-5; TRBD2 aligns across 7 bases. The germline CDR1 and CDR2 sequences are SGHTA and FQGNSA. Trimming cost V 6 bases and J 0 bases; bases outside gene matches: 4. The CDR3 sequence is 14 residues long. The CDR3 DNA reads TGTGCCAGCAGTGGGACTACGTACCAAGAGACCCAGTACTTC. Amino acids: CASSGTTYQETQYF.

This clonotype was found many times. V and J are TRBV20-1 and TRBJ1-3, with D possibly being TRBD1 (6 bases). V lost 4 bases and J lost 4, with 14 bases in between. In germline, CDR1 is DFQATT, CDR2 SNEGSKA (reference sequence). The CDR3 contains 14 residues. CDR3 in DNA: TGCAGTGCTACGGGGAGGGGGGCAGGAAACACCATATATTTT. It yields the protein CSATGRGAGNTIYF.

Here the CDR3 reads CAISPGKYNSPLHF. The CDR3 coding sequence is TGTGCCATCAGCCCCGGAAAGTATAATTCACCCCTCCACTTT. The chain couples TRBV10-3 to TRBJ1-6; D gene unclear. This CDR3 spans 14 amino acids. V was cut by 6 bases and J by 4 bases, with 10 bases left in between. The germline V gene encodes CDR1 ENHRY and CDR2 SYGVKD.

This clonotype showed up many times. The chain carries TRBV7-2 and TRBJ2-6; D might be TRBD2 (6 bases). The V gene lost 5 bases and the J gene lost 4 bases, with 18 bases spanning the gap. Germline assignment: CDR1 SGHTA and CDR2 FQGNSA. The CDR3 extends over 17 amino acids. The CDR3 DNA follows: TGTGCCAGCAGCCCCGACGGGGGAATGGGGGGGGCCAACGTCCTGACTTTC. This encodes CASSPDGGMGGANVLTF.

This clonotype was recorded many times. The V gene is TRBV30, the J gene TRBJ2-7, with a possible D match to TRBD1 (6 bases). CDR3 length: 12 residues. The germline V gene encodes CDR1 GTSNPN and CDR2 SVGIG (reference sequence). V was clipped by 7 bases and J by 3 bases, with 13 bases between them. The CDR3: CASTLGGYEQYF. DNA for the CDR3: TGTGCCTCAACTCTAGGGGGCTACGAGCAGTACTTC.

About this clonotype itself: This could be a read error, since a much larger clone is one nucleotide away. The CDR3 carries no conserved terminal phenylalanine or tryptophan, so it likely arises from a read error. The genes are TRBV9 and TRBJ2-7; 11 bases align to TRBD2. The V gene's germline CDR1 is SGDLS and CDR2 YYNGEE. The ends lost 4 bases at V and 7 bases at J; junction bases unmatched: 13. CDR3 size: 16 residues. Written as DNA, the CDR3 is TGTGCCAGCAGCTCGGAGGGGCTAGCGGGAGGAGGGGAGCAGTACCTC. This codes for CASSSEGLAGGGEQYL.

This clonotype was observed many times. The chain recombines TRBV24-1 with TRBJ2-2; D ambiguous. The V and J ends lost 6 bases and 0 bases respectively, with 10 bases between them. Germline V gives CDR1 KGHDR, CDR2 SFDVKD. The CDR3 length is 15 residues. The CDR3 region has the DNA TGTGCCACCAGTCGGGTCCGGGCGAACACCGGGGAGCTGTTTTTT. It specifies CATSRVRANTGELFF.

The V and J genes are TRBV7-8 and TRBJ2-5, with 9 bases fitting TRBD1. Germline V gene lookup returns CDR1 SGHVS and CDR2 FQNEAQ. The CDR3 extends over 15 amino acids. V lost 6 bases to trimming and J lost 5 bases; unmatched junction nucleotides: 10. CDR3 in DNA: TGTGCCAGCAGGTCTGGGACAGGGAAGGGGGAGACCCAGTACTTC. It encodes CASRSGTGKGETQYF.

This clonotype appeared a few times. The chain links TRBV4-1 to TRBJ2-5, with a possible D match to TRBD1 (5 bases). Germline CDR1 is MGHRA and CDR2 is YSYEKL. V was pared by 0 bases and J by 6 bases, with 11 bases between. This CDR3 region has 14 residues. Written as DNA, the CDR3 is TGCGCCAGCAGCCAAGATCAGGGTTGGCAGACCCAGTACTTC. Protein product: CASSQDQGWQTQYF.